These 5 T cell receptor beta chains were sequenced from one sample in a study of cytomegalovirus exposure and HLA in healthy donors. 60 Vbeta and 13 Jbeta primers were used in PCR. This table comes from immunoSEQ multiplex PCR, and its TCRdb copy is limited to in-frame clones, with some not included. Here the sample spans around 82,000 clones, 60% to 85% being singletons. The source material was PBMCs. These receptors were obtained from a male donor in good health and CMV-seropositive.

The CDR3 loop reads CASSPFTGGYNSPLHF. The CDR3 nucleotides read TGTGCCAGCAGCCCATTCACTGGGGGGTATAATTCACCCCTCCACTTT. The chain carries TRBV7-9 and TRBJ1-6, with D perhaps matching TRBD1 (5 bases). The germline CDR1 and CDR2 sequences are SEHNR and FQNEAQ (reference sequence). The CDR3 runs 16 residues. Trimming left V 5 bases short and J 4 bases short, with 15 bases between.

This clone was counted only a few times. V is TRBV11-3 and J is TRBJ2-1; D is uncertain. The ends were cut back, 3 bases at V and 3 bases at J, with 9 bases in the middle. The CDR3 length is 14 residues. The germline CDR1 and CDR2 sequences are SGHNT and YENEEA. CDR3: CASSFRGIYNEQFF. The CDR3 DNA follows: TGTGCCAGCAGCTTTAGAGGAATCTACAATGAGCAGTTCTTC. The variable domain in full, with the rest retrieved from reference TRBV11-3 and TRBJ2-1, is EAGVVQSPRYKIIEKKQPVAFWCNPISGHNTLYWYLQNLGQGPELLIRYENEEAVDDSQLPKDRFSAERLKGVDSTLKIQPAELGDSAVYLCASSFRGIYNEQFFGPGTRLTVL.

This clone was observed a handful of times. The chain combines TRBV11-2 with TRBJ1-4; TRBD1 matches 7 bases. CDR1 is SGHAT, CDR2 FQNNGV, per germline. V shed 6 bases, J shed 7 bases, and the junction held 11 bases outside the gene matches. CDR3 length: 15 amino acids. CDR3 nucleotides: TGTGCCAGCAGGCGTGAGGGGGCTAGAGGTGAAAAACTGTTTTTT. Encoded protein: CASRREGARGEKLFF.

The CDR3 DNA sequence: TGTGCCAGCATGGGGACTAGCGGCCTCCTGAAGACCCAGTACTTC. Residues: CASMGTSGLLKTQYF. J is TRBJ2-5 and V is TRBV7-6; 11 bases fit TRBD2. CDR3 length: 15 residues. V lost 7 bases to trimming and J lost 6 bases; unmatched junction nucleotides: 10. Per the germline V gene, CDR1 is SGHVS and CDR2 is FNYEAQ.

This chain uses TRBV28 with TRBJ2-5, with TRBD1 as a possible D gene (6 bases). The CDR3 has 14 residues. CDR1 and CDR2 from the germline V gene are MDHEN and SYDVKM. Trimming cost V 6 bases and J 1 base, with 12 bases left between them. CDR3 bases: TGTGCCAGCAGCATAACAGGGCGCCAAGAGACCCAGTACTTC. Translating it yields CASSITGRQETQYF.